Sequencing of this TCR beta chain was carried out in a study of long-term antiretroviral therapy in people with HIV. The study's findings and limits: Despite increasing after ART, diversity remained lower than that of transplant donor controls. All blood samples came from the years 2004 to 2017, possibly under older ART regimens.

Points on this clone: Its antigen remains unknown.

The authors ran the immunoSEQ assay, v3.0, at survey level. Produced via immunoSEQ multiplex PCR; TCRdb's table is partial and in-frame only. Here the sample spans tens of thousands of clones, 94% being singletons. This sequence originates from a man aged 25 to 40 with HIV. The sequenced sample was unsorted PBMCs, obtained roughly 9.4 years after starting antiretroviral therapy.

The CDR3 here is CASSQEGAGNEQFF. CDR3 sequence (DNA): TGCGCCAGCAGCCAAGAAGGGGCGGGCAATGAGCAGTTCTTC. The chain combines TRBV4-1 with TRBJ2-1; TRBD1 or TRBD2 may be the D gene (5 bases each). The CDR3 has 14 residues. Trimming shortened V by 0 bases and J by 6 bases, and 9 bases separated the two germline ends. Germline lookup yields CDR1 MGHRA and CDR2 YSYEKL.